Listed below are T cell receptor beta chains from one sample, sequenced in a study of cytomegalovirus exposure and HLA in healthy donors. Libraries were prepared by immunoSEQ multiplex PCR; TCRdb keeps only in-frame clonotypes and omits some of them. The sample records a few hundred thousand clones, 92% being singletons. Sequencing used PBMCs. Receptor source: a girl aged 2 to 10 in good health and CMV-seronegative. CDR3s include the opening cysteine and the closing phenylalanine or tryptophan. Fields, in order: clone size, J gene, D gene, V gene, CDR3 DNA, CDR3 protein. A D gene is named only where the DNA matches it firmly. Rows may omit the clone size; those that give it use once, few, many or a size class.

>NA|TRBJ2-7|NA|TRBV6-1
TGTGCCAGCAGGCGACAGGCTACCTACGAGCAGTACTTC
CASRRQATYEQYF
>NA|TRBJ2-7|NA|TRBV29-1
TGCAGCGTTGCAACAGGTTCGAGCTACGAGCAGTACTTC
CSVATGSSYEQYF
>NA|TRBJ2-1|NA|TRBV6-1
TGTGCCATTCAAGGCCTACAGGGCCACGAGTTCTTC
CAIQGLQGHEFF
>NA|TRBJ1-1|TRBD1|TRBV9
TGTGCCAGCAGCGTAGATACAGGGGTACCGCATGAAGCTTTCTTT
CASSVDTGVPHEAFF
>once|TRBJ1-3|NA|TRBV7-7
TGTGCTAGCAGCTCTAGCTCTGGAAACACCATATATTTT
CASSSSSGNTIYF
>once|TRBJ1-6|TRBD1|TRBV30
TGTGCCTGGAGTGTGGGACAGGCCGCGTCCCCCCTCCACTTT
CAWSVGQAASPLHF
>NA|TRBJ2-1|NA|TRBV7-8
TGTGCCAGCAACGGCGAGGATGCCACACTCTGGGGCCAGCACAATGAGCAGTTCTTC
CASNGEDATLWGQHNEQFF
>once|TRBJ2-2|NA|TRBV4-1
TGCGCCAGCAGTTGGACACGAGGGAACACCGGGGGGCTGTTTTTT
CASSWTRGNTGGLFF
>NA|TRBJ2-3|TRBD2|TRBV7-2
TGTGCCAGCAGCGGACTAGCGGGAGGGCCAGATACGCAGTATTTT
CASSGLAGGPDTQYF
>NA|TRBJ1-2|NA|TRBV5-4
TGTGCCAGCAGCCCTCAGGGCCGAAAGATCTATGGCTACACCTTC
CASSPQGRKIYGYTF
>NA|TRBJ1-5|NA|TRBV30
TGTGCCTGGGCCCCGACAGCCGGCAATCAGCCCCAGCATTTT
CAWAPTAGNQPQHF
>NA|TRBJ2-2|TRBD1|TRBV13
TGTGCCAGCAGCCTACGGACAGGGGGCCGTGGCGGGGAGCTGTTTTTT
CASSLRTGGRGGELFF
>NA|TRBJ2-7|TRBD2|TRBV5-8
TGTGCCAGCAGCTTGGTAGGGACTAGCTCCTACGAGCAGTACTTC
CASSLVGTSSYEQYF
>NA|TRBJ2-5|TRBD1|TRBV7-9
TGTGCCAGCAGCACCCGACAGGGCCAGACCCAGTACTTC
CASSTRQGQTQYF
>NA|TRBJ2-5|NA|TRBV15
TGTGCCACCAGAGAGGGCCAAGAGACCCAGTACTTC
CATREGQETQYF
>once|TRBJ2-3|NA|TRBV6-5
TGTGCCAGCAGCCGAATAGGCACAGATACGCAGTATTTT
CASSRIGTDTQYF
>NA|TRBJ2-2|TRBD2|TRBV19
TGTGCCAGTAGTATTGCGAGCGGGGTTCCCGGGGAGCTGTTTTTT
CASSIASGVPGELFF
>once|TRBJ2-3|TRBD2|TRBV30
TGTGCCTCCCTCCTGGAGCGGGGAGGAGATACGCAGTATTTT
CASLLERGGDTQYF
>NA|TRBJ2-7|TRBD1|TRBV7-9
TGTGCCAGCAGCTTAATTCTAGTAGAGGGGGCAGGGGAGCAGTACTTC
CASSLILVEGAGEQYF
>NA|TRBJ1-1|NA|TRBV10-1
TGCGCCAGCAGTGAGTCGGGGGGAGGCACTGAAGCTTTCTTT
CASSESGGGTEAFF
>NA|TRBJ2-7|TRBD2|TRBV28
TGTGCCAGCATCGCGGGGGGGGTGGAGTACGAGCAGTACTTC
CASIAGGVEYEQYF
>NA|TRBJ2-1|TRBD2|TRBV5-8
TGTGCCAGCAGCCCGTTGGGACTAGCGGGGTCCTACAATGAGCAGTTCTTC
CASSPLGLAGSYNEQFF
>once|TRBJ1-4|NA|TRBV6-1
TGTGCCAGCAGCCTCGTTATAACTAATGAAAAACTGTTTTTT
CASSLVITNEKLFF
>once|TRBJ1-2|NA|TRBV5-6
TGTGCCAGCAGCTTGCTGACAGCTTATGGCTACACCTTC
CASSLLTAYGYTF
>NA|TRBJ2-3|NA|TRBV18
TGTGCCAGCTCACCAGTTGCCGAGGATACGCAGTATTTT
CASSPVAEDTQYF
>NA|TRBJ1-3|TRBD1|TRBV5-6
TGTGCCAGCAGCTCTGACAGGGGGCCACTCTCTGGAAACACCATATATTTT
CASSSDRGPLSGNTIYF
>NA|TRBJ1-5|NA|TRBV30
TGTGCCTGGAGTGTCACGGGTCAGCCCCAGCATTTT
CAWSVTGQPQHF
>once|TRBJ1-1|NA|TRBV7-2
TGTGCCAGCAGCCCCCCGGCTCACAGGGTCACTGAAGCTTTCTTT
CASSPPAHRVTEAFF
>NA|TRBJ1-5|NA|TRBV28
TGTGCCAGCAGTGCGGACACCACCAAATCATTGCCCCAGCATTTT
CASSADTTKSLPQHF
>NA|TRBJ1-3|TRBD1|TRBV6-6
TGTGCCAGCAGGCCGGGACAGGGCGCTGGAAACACCATATATTTT
CASRPGQGAGNTIYF
>NA|TRBJ2-1|TRBD2|TRBV6-1
TGTGCCAGCAGTGAAGGACCTAGCGGTTACAATGAGCAGTTCTTC
CASSEGPSGYNEQFF
>once|TRBJ2-7|NA|TRBV27
TGTGCCAGCAGTTTATTGGACTTCGGCGAGCAGTACTTC
CASSLLDFGEQYF
>NA|TRBJ1-4|TRBD1|TRBV27
TGTGCCAGCAGTGACCTGACAGGGAAACTGTTTTTT
CASSDLTGKLFF
>NA|TRBJ1-6|NA|TRBV9
TGTGCCAGCAGCCTAAGCAATTCCCCCCTCCACTTT
CASSLSNSPLHF
>NA|TRBJ2-2|NA|TRBV10-3
TGTGCCATCAACCCTCAGGACGGGGAGCTGTTTTTT
CAINPQDGELFF
>NA|TRBJ2-2|NA|TRBV4-1
TGCGCCAGCAGCCAAGAGAGCCTGGTCACCGGGGAGCTGTTTTTT
CASSQESLVTGELFF
>NA|TRBJ2-1|NA|TRBV28
TGTGCCAGCAGTTTAGGCAGGGGAGTTCGGGATGAGCAGTTCTTC
CASSLGRGVRDEQFF
>NA|TRBJ1-1|TRBD1|TRBV5-6
TGTGCCAGCAGCTTTTACCCGGGACAGGAAGCTTTCTTT
CASSFYPGQEAFF
>NA|TRBJ1-4|NA|TRBV5-6
TGTGCCAGCAGCTTGGCGGGATGGGCTAATGAAAAACTGTTTTTT
CASSLAGWANEKLFF
>NA|TRBJ1-2|TRBD1|TRBV28
TGTGCCAGCACCAAGGACAGGGAGGAGAGAGGCTACACCTTC
CASTKDREERGYTF
>NA|TRBJ2-3|NA|TRBV30
TGTGCCTGGAGTACTACCGATACGCAGTATTTT
CAWSTTDTQYF
>NA|TRBJ1-1|NA|TRBV7-3
TGTGCCAGCAGCTTATTGGTTCGGAGGGATAACACTGAAGCTTTCTTT
CASSLLVRRDNTEAFF
>NA|TRBJ1-1|NA|TRBV7-9
TGTGCCAGCAGAGAGGAGGGGCGAGGGTACACTGAAGCTTTCTTT
CASREEGRGYTEAFF
>NA|TRBJ1-3|NA|TRBV19
TGTGCCAGTAGTATGGGCTTCTCTGGAAACACCATATATTTT
CASSMGFSGNTIYF
>NA|TRBJ1-2|NA|TRBV5-1
TGCGCCAGCAGCGTTTTCCCATCCCCGGACTCCGGACGAGACTATGGCTACACCTTC
CASSVFPSPDSGRDYGYTF
>once|TRBJ2-7|TRBD1|TRBV5-1
TGCGCCAGCAGCTTGGCTGGTTATTGGGACAGGACCTACGAGCAGTACTTC
CASSLAGYWDRTYEQYF
>NA|TRBJ2-1|NA|TRBV7-9
TGTGCCAGCAGCTTAGCGGGGACACCCCACAATGAGCAGTTCTTC
CASSLAGTPHNEQFF
>once|TRBJ2-2|NA|TRBV10-2
TGCGCCAGCAGTGGTAGCCCCGGGGAGCTGTTTTTT
CASSGSPGELFF
>NA|TRBJ2-1|TRBD2|TRBV5-1
TGCGCCAGCAGCTCGTCTAGCGGGGGATACAATGAGCAGTTCTTC
CASSSSSGGYNEQFF
>NA|TRBJ2-2|NA|TRBV11-2
TGTGCCAGCAGCTCGAGGGTCTCCGGGGAGCTGTTTTTT
CASSSRVSGELFF
>NA|TRBJ2-6|NA|TRBV19
TGTGCCAGTAGTATAGGCGTTTATGGGGCCAACGTCCTGACTTTC
CASSIGVYGANVLTF
>NA|TRBJ2-7|NA|TRBV6-5
TGTGCCAGCAGTTACGGGACACAGAGCTCCTACGAGCAGTACTTC
CASSYGTQSSYEQYF
>NA|TRBJ2-3|TRBD1|TRBV7-7
TGTGCTAGCAGTATACAGGGGTCAGATACGCAGTATTTT
CASSIQGSDTQYF
>NA|TRBJ1-5|NA|TRBV30
TGTGCCTGGAGTGCTCTAGGCGTGGATCAGCCCCAGCATTTT
CAWSALGVDQPQHF
>NA|TRBJ1-5|NA|TRBV27
TGTGCCAGCAGTTGGGGCAGGCACAATCAGCCCCAGCATTTT
CASSWGRHNQPQHF
>NA|TRBJ2-1|NA|TRBV27
TGTGCCAGCAGTCCAGAAAGCTCCTACAATGAGCAGTTCTTC
CASSPESSYNEQFF
>NA|TRBJ2-1|TRBD1|TRBV5-8
TGTGCCAGCAGCCGACAGGGTATTCATGAGCAGTTCTTC
CASSRQGIHEQFF
>once|TRBJ1-1|TRBD1|TRBV10-3
TGTGCCCCGGCAAGGGTACAGGGGGCTATGACGACTGAAGCTTTCTTT
CAPARVQGAMTTEAFF